The 3 T cell receptor beta chains below all came from one sample that was sequenced in a study of blood T cell repertoires in COVID-19. Sequenced by immunoSEQ multiplex PCR; TCRdb stores in-frame clones only, minus some. Of about 250,000 clones listed, about four fifths are singletons. Source material: PBMCs or T cells enriched from blood (not recorded which). Source of these receptors: a woman between 35 and 50 years old who had been exposed to COVID-19.

The CDR3 nucleotides read TGTGCCAGCAGTGACTCTGTCGGGGGGGGTAATGAGCAGTTCTTC. It encodes CASSDSVGGGNEQFF. V is TRBV6-4 and J is TRBJ2-1; 8 positions agree with TRBD2. Germline V CDR1 and CDR2: MRHNA, SNTAGT. The CDR3 is made up of 15 amino acids. Germline trimming cut 0 bases from V and 7 bases from J; bases unmatched to any gene: 5.

V gene TRBV4-1 combines with J gene TRBJ1-2; 10 bases are a match to TRBD1. CDR1 MGHRA and CDR2 YSYEKL come from the germline V gene. The CDR3 has 15 amino acids. The V gene end was trimmed by 3 bases and the J gene end by 4 bases; junction bases not matched to a gene: 5. The CDR3 protein is CASSQQTGGVYGYTF. CDR3 bases: TGCGCCAGCAGCCAGCAGACAGGGGGCGTCTATGGCTACACCTTC.

V is TRBV12-5 and J is TRBJ2-1, with 11 bases identical to TRBD2. CDR1 and CDR2 (germline): LGHNT, FRNRAP. Germline trimming cut 0 bases from V and 7 bases from J; bases unmatched to any gene: 5. This CDR3 has 16 residues. The DNA for the CDR3 is TGTGCTAGTGGTTTGGTACTAGCGGGGGTGAGGAATGAGCAGTTCTTC. It is translated as CASGLVLAGVRNEQFF.